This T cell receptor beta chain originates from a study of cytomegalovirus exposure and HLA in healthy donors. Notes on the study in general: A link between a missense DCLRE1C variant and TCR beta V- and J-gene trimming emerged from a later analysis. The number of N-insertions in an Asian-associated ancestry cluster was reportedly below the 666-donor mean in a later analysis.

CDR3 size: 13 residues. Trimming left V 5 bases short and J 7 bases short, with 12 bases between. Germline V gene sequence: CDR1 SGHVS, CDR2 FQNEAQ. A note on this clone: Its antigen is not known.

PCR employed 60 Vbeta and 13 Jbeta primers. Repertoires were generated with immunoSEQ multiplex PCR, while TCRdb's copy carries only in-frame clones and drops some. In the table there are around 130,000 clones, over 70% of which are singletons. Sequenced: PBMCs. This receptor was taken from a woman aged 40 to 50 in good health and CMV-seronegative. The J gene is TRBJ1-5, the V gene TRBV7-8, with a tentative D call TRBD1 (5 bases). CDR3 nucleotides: TGTGCCAGCAGCCAGGGCAGGGAACAGCCCCAGCATTTT. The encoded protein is CASSQGREQPQHF.